The present TCR beta chain was sequenced within a study of regulatory T cells in long-lasting Graves disease. Points on this clonotype: Antigen specificity is unknown.

The authors built TCR beta libraries using iRepertoire HTBI primers and Arm-PCR of CDR3 regions. TCRdb reanalysed the multiplex PCR reads using MiXCR and keeps one entry per CDR3 protein. The profile shows 600,000 to 850,000 distinct CDR3 sequences, approximately 29% of them singletons. Study findings and constraints: Small sample size may have lowered accuracy. Newly diagnosed patients had higher TCR diversity than persistent Graves' patients did. Fewer public clonotypes were shared by new patients (around 990) than by persistent patients (2,741). Persistent disease exhibited a predilection for TRBV28, TRBJ1-2 and TRBJ2-5.

Documented time point: persistent/refractory GD, antithyroid drugs over 5 years with positive TRAb. The TCR library was made from RNA that had been extracted from PBMCs in TRIzol. The CDR3 has 14 amino acids. Trimming at V came to 7 bases and at J to 5 bases, leaving 13 bases not matched to a gene. Germline V CDR1 and CDR2: SQVTM, ANQGSEA. The TCR was taken from a female donor with Graves disease. The chain has TRBV29-1 and TRBJ2-7, with TRBD2 matching over 8 bases. The material was peripheral blood mononuclear cells (PBMCs), obtained when the disease was refractory, from a patient treated with antithyroid drugs. The CDR3 here is CSAGSGRLSHEQYF. The CDR3 DNA reads TGCAGCGCAGGGAGCGGGAGACTTTCCCACGAGCAGTACTTC.